Sequencing of this T cell receptor beta chain was carried out in a study of shared clonotypes between healthy human individuals. Whole-study context: The cohort had two women and three men, ages 18 to 49.

The protocol was immunoSEQ multiplex PCR, while the TCRdb copy is restricted to in-frame clones and leaves out a portion. The sample contains 2.3 million or so clones, over 85% of which appear only once. A word on this clone: As yet, its antigen is unknown.

Study-wide results and caveats: Sequencing depth was predicted to influence how clonotypes are shared among donors. Shared clonotypes: 4.5% to 5% naive CD4, roughly 3.8% naive CD8, less than 2.5% memory CD4, about 0.41% memory CD8. Non-shared clonotypes displayed generation probabilities falling below those of clonotypes present in all four donors.

Germline V CDR1 and CDR2: SEHNR, FQNEAQ (reference sequence). The CDR3 has 17 residues. V lost 4 bases to trimming and J lost 5 bases; unmatched junction nucleotides: 8. The sample was naive CD4+ T cells from PBMCs. Subset meaning: CD45RA+ positively selected. The clonotype comes from a man younger than 35 in good health. Some clones in this sample may be carry-over from other donors' samples. This chain connects TRBV7-9 to TRBJ2-3, with 14 bases that match TRBD2. The CDR3 protein is CASSSRLAGGPLDTQYF. In DNA form, the CDR3 reads TGTGCCAGCAGCTCCCGACTAGCGGGAGGGCCACTAGATACGCAGTATTTT. The full variable domain, rest sourced from reference TRBV7-9 and TRBJ2-3, is DTGVSQNPRHKITKRGQNVTFRCDPISEHNRLYWYRQTLGQGPEFLTYFQNEAQLEKSRLLSDRFSAERPKGSFSTLEIQRTEQGDSAMYLCASSSRLAGGPLDTQYFGPGTRLTVL.